The clone carrying this TCR beta chain was observed many times. The antigen remains unidentified. The sample belongs to a study of breast tumors, draining lymph nodes, adjacent tissues. V was pared by 2 bases and J by 4 bases, with 12 bases between. Germline lookup yields CDR1 SGHTS and CDR2 YDEGEE. This CDR3 region has 14 residues. Samples came from axillary lymph nodes draining the breast cancer. TCRdb reanalysed the multiplex PCR reads using MiXCR and keeps one entry per CDR3 protein. The sample contains about 180,000 distinct CDR3 sequences, roughly 35% of which appear only once. Notes on the study in general: Tumor TCR diversity was below lymph nodes but above nontumor tissue. Findings are consistent with lymph node origin and intratumoral expansion of most tumor T cells.

Material for sequencing was axillary lymph node tissue. J is TRBJ1-2 and V is TRBV5-8, with D unresolved. The receptor comes from a female donor with breast cancer. Some clones in this sample may be carry-over from other donors' samples. For the CDR3, the DNA is TGTGCCAGCAGCTTTTATTCTCAAACCTATGGCTACACCTTC. Translating it yields CASSFYSQTYGYTF.